Shown below are 24 T cell receptor beta chains from a single sample sequenced in a study of CD8+CD57+ T cells in acquired aplastic anemia. Genomic DNA templated the TCR beta VDJ and CDR3 profiling. TCRdb ran MiXCR on the reads and lists one entry per CDR3 protein. The sample carries 190,000 or so distinct CDR3 sequences, over 60% recorded once. Sequenced input: sorted CD4+, CD8+, or CD8+CD57+ T cells (not recorded which) from PBMCs. The receptor source for this set is a human donor in good health.

The chain couples TRBV7-9 to TRBJ1-4; 7 positions match TRBD1. Trimming cost V 0 bases and J 8 bases; bases outside gene matches: 6. This CDR3 is built from 15 residues. Germline V CDR1 and CDR2: SEHNR, FQNEAQ (reference sequence). As DNA, the CDR3 is TGTGCCAGCAGCTTAGCGGGAGGGGGCAGGGAAAAACTGTTTTTT. It specifies CASSLAGGGREKLFF. Full variable domain (remainder filled in from reference TRBV7-9 and TRBJ1-4): DTGVSQNPRHKITKRGQNVTFRCDPISEHNRLYWYRQTLGQGPEFLTYFQNEAQLEKSRLLSDRFSAERPKGSFSTLEIQRTEQGDSAMYLCASSLAGGGREKLFFGSGTQLSVL.

V usage is TRBV2 and J usage is TRBJ1-1; 7 bases are shared with TRBD1. CDR1 is SNHLY and CDR2 is FYNNEI in the germline V gene. Trimming at V came to 6 bases and at J to 3 bases, leaving 7 bases not matched to a gene. This CDR3 contains 14 residues. The CDR3 DNA reads TGTGCCAGCAGGAGACAGGGAGGGGACACTGAAGCTTTCTTT. It specifies CASRRQGGDTEAFF.

The genes are TRBV19 and TRBJ2-7; weak D call: TRBD1 (6 bases). This CDR3 has 17 amino acids. Trimming shortened V by 1 base and J by 2 bases, and 18 bases separated the two germline ends. In germline, CDR1 is LNHDA, CDR2 SQIVND (reference sequence). The CDR3 DNA reads TGTGCCAGTAGTATAGGTGCATCGGGGACATCTACCTACGAGCAGTACTTC. Amino acid sequence: CASSIGASGTSTYEQYF. Full variable domain (rest looked up from reference TRBV19 and TRBJ2-7): DGGITQSPKYLFRKEGQNVTLSCEQNLNHDAMYWYRQDPGQGLRLIYYSQIVNDFQKGDIAEGYSVSREKKESFPLTVTSAQKNPTAFYLCASSIGASGTSTYEQYFGPGTRLTVT.

V is TRBV15 and J is TRBJ2-7; the D gene could be TRBD1 or TRBD2 (5 bases each). This CDR3 contains 13 residues. CDR1 LNHNV and CDR2 YYDKDF come from the germline V gene (reference sequence). Trimming removed 5 bases at V and 1 base at J, with 9 bases between. CDR3 bases: TGTGCCACCAGCGGCTGGGGGTCCTACGAGCAGTACTTC. Amino acids: CATSGWGSYEQYF. Looking up the rest from reference TRBV15 and TRBJ2-7 gives the full variable domain: DAMVIQNPRYQVTQFGKPVTLSCSQTLNHNVMYWYQQKSSQAPKLLFHYYDKDFNNEADTPDNFQSRRPNTSFCFLDIRSPGLGDTAMYLCATSGWGSYEQYFGPGTRLTVT.

This clonotype was seen ten or more times. This chain connects TRBV12-3 or TRBV12-4 to TRBJ2-1; 7 nucleotides match TRBD2. CDR3 length: 13 amino acids. V was pared by 5 bases and J by 9 bases, with 7 bases of the junction left unmatched. The CDR3 is CASSRTSYGEQFF. Written as DNA, the CDR3 is TGTGCCAGCAGTCGGACTAGTTACGGTGAGCAGTTCTTC.

J is TRBJ2-7 and V is TRBV20-1, with TRBD1 matching over 9 bases. With 5 bases clipped from V and 6 bases from J, the junction kept 17 bases outside the gene matches. Germline values: CDR1 DFQATT, CDR2 SNEGSKA (reference sequence). The CDR3 runs to 16 residues. The CDR3 here is CSAEGGGGQGNPEQYF. CDR3 nucleotide sequence: TGCAGTGCTGAAGGGGGGGGGGGACAGGGTAATCCCGAGCAGTACTTC.

This clonotype has ten or more counts. V usage is TRBV6-1 and J usage is TRBJ2-7, with a weak D call TRBD1 (5 bases). There are 14 residues in the CDR3. In germline, CDR1 is MNHNS, CDR2 SASEGT. V dropped 10 bases and J dropped 5 bases, with 21 bases sitting between them. DNA for the CDR3: TGTGCCACCTGCCCCACAGGTAGTGTGGACGAGCAGTACTTC. This translates into CATCPTGSVDEQYF.

The chain combines TRBV7-3 with TRBJ2-5, with 8 positions matching TRBD2. From germline, CDR1 is SGHTA and CDR2 FQGTGA. V trimming: 3 bases; J trimming: 5 bases; junction bases outside the gene matches: 5. This CDR3 contains 14 residues. The CDR3 loop is CASSFGTGGETQYF. CDR3 sequence (DNA): TGTGCCAGCAGCTTCGGGACGGGGGGGGAGACCCAGTACTTC.

The chain recombines TRBV7-2 with TRBJ2-5; the D gene is possibly TRBD2 (5 bases). Germline-derived CDR1 and CDR2 are SGHTA and FQGNSA. The CDR3 has 13 amino acids. Trimming took off 3 bases at V and 5 bases at J, with 10 bases between the two ends. Written as DNA, the CDR3 is TGTGCCAGCAGCTTCTTGGGAGAGGAGACCCAGTACTTC. Translated, it gives CASSFLGEETQYF.

This clonotype occurred a few times. The chain joins TRBV2 to TRBJ1-4; D uncertain. The CDR3 has 14 residues. The germline V and J ends were trimmed by 1 base and 4 bases, with 7 bases remaining between them. Germline V CDR1 and CDR2: SNHLY, FYNNEI. DNA of the CDR3: TGTGCCAGCAGTGAAGTGGAGGATAATGAAAAACTGTTTTTT. Protein sequence: CASSEVEDNEKLFF.

The chain couples TRBV6-4 to TRBJ1-1; possible D gene TRBD1, 6 bases. The CDR3 covers 14 residues. With 3 bases removed from V and 4 bases from J, the gap between germline ends came to 12 bases. Germline loops: CDR1 MRHNA, CDR2 SNTAGT. The CDR3 is CASSESGERTEAFF. The CDR3 DNA follows: TGTGCCAGCAGTGAGTCAGGGGAACGCACTGAAGCTTTCTTT.

This clonotype turned up a few times. The chain is built from TRBV5-5 and TRBJ2-7, with a tentative D call TRBD1 (6 bases). There are 14 residues in the CDR3. V lost 0 bases, J lost 3 bases, and 10 bases lay in between. Germline CDR1 and CDR2: SGHKS and YYEKEE (reference sequence). CDR3 nucleotides: TGTGCCAGCAGCTTGGTGGGCAGGGGCTACGAGCAGTACTTC. This encodes CASSLVGRGYEQYF.

This clonotype was seen ten or more times. The V gene is TRBV2, the J gene TRBJ2-5; 8 bases map to TRBD2. Trimming took 8 bases from V and 8 from J; bases not matched to a gene: 10. The CDR3 covers 13 residues. Per germline, CDR1 SNHLY and CDR2 FYNNEI. CDR3 bases: TGTGCCAGCGAGGCTAGCGGGCAAGGAACCCAGTACTTC. Its protein is CASEASGQGTQYF.

This clonotype was recorded a few times. The chain carries TRBV2 and TRBJ2-7; TRBD1 might be the D (6 bases). V was clipped by 3 bases and J by 2 bases, with 14 bases between them. The CDR3 consists of 15 residues. The germline gives CDR1 SNHLY, CDR2 FYNNEI. The CDR3, as DNA: TGTGCCAGCAGTGATTTCCGCAGGGGAGCCTACGAGCAGTACTTC. As protein: CASSDFRRGAYEQYF.

This clonotype appeared many times. The V gene is TRBV10-2, the J gene TRBJ2-7; TRBD1 matches 8 bases. The V gene end was trimmed by 6 bases and the J gene end by 2 bases; junction bases not matched to a gene: 6. Germline assignment: CDR1 WSHSY and CDR2 SAAADI. The CDR3 runs 14 residues. CDR3 bases: TGCGCCAGCAGACCCGGGACAGGTCCCTACGAGCAGTACTTC. It encodes CASRPGTGPYEQYF.

The rearrangement joins TRBV29-1 to TRBJ2-5; 9 bases agree with TRBD1. Per the germline V gene, CDR1 is SQVTM and CDR2 is ANQGSEA. V shed 8 bases, J shed 3 bases, and the junction held 4 bases outside the gene matches. The CDR3 spans 12 residues. CDR3 DNA: TGCAGCTCGGACAGGGGTAAAGAGACCCAGTACTTC. Protein sequence: CSSDRGKETQYF.

This clonotype showed up many times. The rearrangement joins TRBV5-5 to TRBJ2-2, with TRBD2 identical over 7 bases. Germline CDR1 and CDR2: SGHKS and YYEKEE (reference sequence). This CDR3 has 16 amino acids. With 4 bases clipped from V and 6 bases from J, the junction kept 12 bases outside the gene matches. In nucleotides, the CDR3 is TGTGCCAGCAGCCCCTTCGCGGGGGAGGGCGCCGGGGAGCTGTTTTTT. This codes for CASSPFAGEGAGELFF.

The table lists this clonotype with a few counts. Germline is not matched at one junction end, which may reflect a read error. The J gene is TRBJ2-1, the V gene TRBV5-1, with 10 bases fitting TRBD2. Germline V gene data show CDR1 as SGHRS and CDR2 as YFSETQ. The CDR3 spans 18 residues. The CDR3 reads CASSLDEAGGIFYNEQLF. The CDR3 nucleotides read TGCGCCAGCAGCTTGGATGAAGCGGGGGGGATTTTCTACAATGAGCAGCTCTTC.

A remark on this clonotype: Given a much more abundant clone one base away, this may be a read error. The V call is TRBV9, the J call TRBJ1-1; 8 nucleotides line up with TRBD1. The CDR3 totals 14 residues. The J segment lost 5 bases and the V segment lost 4 bases, leaving 7 bases of the junction unmatched. Per the germline V gene, CDR1 is SGDLS and CDR2 is YYNGEE. The CDR3 loop reads CASSPGTGWTEAFF. DNA of the CDR3: TGTGCCAGCAGCCCCGGGACAGGTTGGACTGAAGCTTTCTTT.

The chain links TRBV7-2 to TRBJ1-2; a weak D match, TRBD1 (5 bases). Germline values: CDR1 SGHTA, CDR2 FQGNSA. The CDR3 totals 16 residues. Trimming removed 1 base at V and 6 bases at J, with 18 bases between. The CDR3 region has the DNA TGTGCCAGCAGCTTAGAGGGCAGGTCGGGGGGTAATGGCTACACCTTC. Protein: CASSLEGRSGGNGYTF.

This chain uses TRBV2 with TRBJ1-1; D call uncertain. V shed 6 bases and J shed 0 bases, with 8 bases lying between them. The CDR3 spans 13 residues. CDR1 and CDR2 (germline): SNHLY, FYNNEI. The CDR3 DNA reads as TGTGCCAGCAGGATACTTCTGAACACTGAAGCTTTCTTT. It codes for CASRILLNTEAFF.

This clonotype has just one count. The CDR3 is CASRGPGQASYEQYF. The CDR3, as DNA: TGTGCCAGTAGGGGACCGGGACAGGCATCCTACGAGCAGTACTTC. This chain uses TRBV19 with TRBJ2-7; 8 nucleotides line up with TRBD1. V dropped 6 bases and J dropped 1; count of bases not matched to a gene: 8. CDR1 is LNHDA and CDR2 is SQIVND in the germline V gene (reference sequence). There are 15 residues in the CDR3.

The chain links TRBV7-3 to TRBJ2-5; perhaps TRBD2 as D (6 bases). V was clipped by 1 base and J by 5 bases, with 11 bases between them. The CDR3 is 14 residues long. Germline V gives CDR1 SGHTA, CDR2 FQGTGA. CDR3 bases: TGTGCCAGCAGCTTAATGGGGGGATGGGAGACCCAGTACTTC. It translates to CASSLMGGWETQYF.

J is TRBJ2-1 and V is TRBV5-1; TRBD1 is a possible D gene (6 bases). V dropped 4 bases and J dropped 6 bases, with 11 bases sitting between them. Germline values: CDR1 SGHRS, CDR2 YFSETQ. The CDR3 totals 13 residues. The CDR3 DNA sequence: TGCGCCAGCAGCGGACAGCCTCTCAATGAGCAGTTCTTC. Protein sequence: CASSGQPLNEQFF.